The entry that follows covers one T cell receptor beta chain sequence. The antigen is not known. The CDR3 contains 16 residues. As to time point: after dendritic cell vaccination, including at tumor progression/relapse. The entry originates in a study of glioma-infiltrating T cells after dendritic cell vaccination. Clones were read by immunoSEQ multiplex PCR, and TCRdb kept only the in-frame ones, dropping some. This table holds around 92,000 clones, 65% to 85% found once. Study conclusions and caveats: Complete blood and tumor specimen sets were limited to few patients.

This clonotype was obtained from a human donor with glioblastoma. Here the sequenced sample was blood, taken after dendritic cell vaccination. This rearrangement joins TRBV21-1 to TRBJ1-5; whether TRBD1, the table's D call, matches the DNA was not checked. TRBV21-1 is a pseudogene. DNA for the CDR3: TGTGCCAGCAGCAAAGTGTATGATGACAGTTATCAGCCCCAGCATTTT. This codes for CASSKVYDDSYQPQHF.